A selection of T cell receptor beta chains follows, all from one sample in a study of technical replicates of blood from several donors. Profiling relied on immunoSEQ multiplex PCR, and the TCRdb table lists in-frame clones only, not all of them. The sample has about 100,000 clones; roughly 95% are singletons. The material sequenced was T cells isolated from PBMCs. Receptors were obtained from a human donor in good health. Both conserved end residues are part of each CDR3. The D gene is left open where the match is weak. Clone size is not always given. Where it is, it says once, few, many or a class for expanded clones.

.	TRBV6-6	TRBJ1-1	14	TRBD1	TGTGCCAGCAGTTCGACAGGGCGAGGGACTGAAGCTTTCTTT	CASSSTGRGTEAFF
.	TRBV2	TRBJ1-1	15	.	TGTGCCAGCGGGGAGGCTAGACACCTGAACACTGAAGCTTTCTTT	CASGEARHLNTEAFF
.	TRBV28	TRBJ2-2	17	TRBD2	TGTGCCAGCAGTTCGGGGGGAGCCCACGTAAAGACCGGGGAGCTGTTTTTT	CASSSGGAHVKTGELFF
.	TRBV5-1	TRBJ2-2	14	.	TGCGCCAGCAGCTTGCGGGGGAACACCGGGGAGCTGTTTTTT	CASSLRGNTGELFF
.	TRBV27	TRBJ2-1	13	.	TGTGCCAGCAGTTCACATAGGGACTCTGAGCAGTTCTTC	CASSSHRDSEQFF
.	TRBV27	TRBJ2-5	18	TRBD2	TGTGCCAGCGCCAACCCCGGAGTAGCGGGAGGGCCGAGAGAGACCCAGTACTTC	CASANPGVAGGPRETQYF
.	TRBV7-9	TRBJ2-5	15	.	TGTGCCAGCAGCCCACACCCAGGCTTAGGAGAGACCCAGTACTTC	CASSPHPGLGETQYF
.	TRBV2	TRBJ2-3	14	.	TGTGCCAGCAGTAAGGAGCGGAGCACAGATGCGCAGTATTTT	CASSKERSTDAQYF
.	TRBV6-1	TRBJ2-5	13	TRBD1	TGTGCCAGCAGCGAACAGGGGATTAAGACCCAGTACTTC	CASSEQGIKTQYF
.	TRBV2	TRBJ2-7	16	TRBD1	TGTGCCAGCAGGTTCCGAGAGGGACAGGCAGCCTACGAGCAGTACTTC	CASRFREGQAAYEQYF
.	TRBV11-3	TRBJ1-2	15	TRBD1	TGTGCCGTCCAGGGACAGGGGGCCGAAGACTATGGCTACACCTTC	CAVQGQGAEDYGYTF
.	TRBV7-6	TRBJ2-4	15	TRBD1	TGTGCCAGCAGCTTAGAAGACAGGGGTGGGAACATTCAGTACTTC	CASSLEDRGGNIQYF
.	TRBV19	TRBJ1-2	13	TRBD1	TGTGCCAGTAAAGACAGGGGTACTCGCGGCTACACCTTC	CASKDRGTRGYTF
.	TRBV30	TRBJ1-2	11	.	TGTGCCTCTCAGGTGAACTATGGCTACACCTTC	CASQVNYGYTF
.	TRBV10-2	TRBJ2-7	12	TRBD1	TGCGCCACCAGGGACAGCTCCTACGAGCAGTACTTC	CATRDSSYEQYF
.	TRBV10-1	TRBJ2-3	13	TRBD2	TGCGCCAGCCAACTAGCGGGAGGAGATACGCAGTATTTT	CASQLAGGDTQYF
.	TRBV10-3	TRBJ1-2	12	.	TGTGCCATCAGTGAGTCTAGCTATGGCTACACCTTC	CAISESSYGYTF
.	TRBV21-1	TRBJ2-5	13	.	TGTGCCAGCACATTGGAGGGAGTGGAGACCCAGTACTTC	CASTLEGVETQYF
once	TRBV7-3	TRBJ1-1	14	.	TGTGCCAGCAGCTTACAACGGGTGAACACTGAAGCTTTCTTT	CASSLQRVNTEAFF
.	TRBV28	TRBJ2-7	20	TRBD2	TGTGCCAGCAGTCCGTTCCGATCCGGGACTAGCGGGAGTACCCCCTACGAGCAGTACTTC	CASSPFRSGTSGSTPYEQYF